Below are 17 T cell receptor beta chains sequenced from a single sample in a study of blood T cells in healthy people across ages. Primers used in a second PCR of roughly 6 to 12 cycles were a sample-barcoded 5' primer and a J-beta primer mix. One entry per CDR3 protein results from TCRdb running MiXCR on the 5' RACE reads. The sample contains some 930,000 distinct CDR3 sequences, approximately 32% of which appear only once. These data were likewise used in another study, on T cells of mothers and their children.

The sample consisted of blood. These receptors were taken from a woman aged 40 to 50 in good health.

In this sample, this clonotype turned up many times. In DNA form, the CDR3 reads TGCGCCAGCAGCCCTACGGGACAGGAGGCATACAATGAGCAGTTCTTC. Translation gives CASSPTGQEAYNEQFF. The V gene is TRBV5-1, the J gene TRBJ2-1; TRBD1 matches 8 bases. The V segment lost 4 bases and the J segment 4 bases; nucleotides outside the gene matches: 10. The germline V gene has CDR1 SGHRS and CDR2 YFSETQ. This CDR3 has 16 amino acids.

The chain is built from TRBV20-1 and TRBJ1-4; the match to TRBD1 covers 8 bases. Unmatched junction bases numbered 4, after V lost 2 bases and J lost 2 bases. CDR3 length: 15 amino acids. From germline, CDR1 is DFQATT and CDR2 SNEGSKA (reference sequence). Here the CDR3 reads CSARFTGGTNEKLFF. Here the CDR3 DNA reads TGCAGTGCTAGATTTACAGGGGGGACTAATGAAAAACTGTTTTTT.

This clonotype was detected only once. The rearrangement links TRBV12-3 or TRBV12-4 to TRBJ1-5; 9 bases are shared with TRBD1. The trim removed 3 bases at V and 4 bases at J, leaving 4 bases unmatched. This CDR3 has 15 residues. CDR3 DNA: TGTGCCAGCAGTTTGGACAGGGGTGAGAATCAGCCCCAGCATTTT. Protein sequence: CASSLDRGENQPQHF.

This clonotype has a count of ten or more. The rearrangement links TRBV7-6 to TRBJ2-1; TRBD1 agrees at 7 bases. V trimming: 5 bases; J trimming: 0 bases; junction bases outside the gene matches: 10. The CDR3 spans 17 residues. The germline gives CDR1 SGHVS, CDR2 FNYEAQ. CDR3 sequence reads: CASSPGQAHSSYNEQFF. Here the CDR3 DNA reads TGTGCCAGCAGCCCAGGACAGGCCCATAGCTCCTACAATGAGCAGTTCTTC.

The chain recombines TRBV12-3 or TRBV12-4 with TRBJ2-5; 9 nucleotides agree with TRBD2. This CDR3 spans 15 amino acids. With 2 bases clipped from V and 3 bases from J, the junction kept 4 bases outside the gene matches. The CDR3 DNA is TGTGCCAGCAGTTTATCGGCTAGCGGGAAAGAGACCCAGTACTTC. Protein product: CASSLSASGKETQYF.

This clonotype was picked up many times. The chain carries TRBV6-1 and TRBJ2-1, with TRBD2 matching 11 bases. The trim removed 10 bases at V and 4 bases at J, leaving 9 bases unmatched. The CDR3 consists of 15 residues. Germline V CDR1 and CDR2: MNHNS, SASEGT. Here the CDR3 DNA reads TGTGCCACCCGACTAGCGGGGCCCCCGTACAATGAGCAGTTCTTC. Translating gives CATRLAGPPYNEQFF.

This chain connects TRBV28 to TRBJ2-1; 7 bases line up with TRBD1. The V and J ends lost 5 bases and 10 bases, in that order; junction bases with no gene match: 23. Germline V gene sequence: CDR1 MDHEN, CDR2 SYDVKM. The CDR3 totals 18 residues. The CDR3, as DNA: TGTGCCAGCAGTCCATACCTCCGGGACAGATATATCCTGTACGAGCAGTTCTTC. Protein: CASSPYLRDRYILYEQFF.

This chain joins TRBV20-1 and TRBJ2-1; D not certain. The germline CDR1 and CDR2 sequences are DFQATT and SNEGSKA (reference sequence). The V gene lost 1 base and the J gene lost 4 bases, with 8 bases spanning the gap. The CDR3 extends over 13 amino acids. The CDR3 region has the DNA TGCAGTGCTAGAGGGGCTAGTTACAATGAGCAGTTCTTC. Translation gives CSARGASYNEQFF.

This chain links TRBV20-1 with TRBJ2-3, with TRBD2 matching over 9 bases. Germline lookup yields CDR1 DFQATT and CDR2 SNEGSKA (reference sequence). The CDR3 totals 16 residues. J was trimmed by 0 bases and V by 6 bases; bases with no gene match: 10. CDR3 loop: CSARDQRGASTDTQYF. CDR3 sequence (DNA): TGCAGTGCGCGGGATCAGCGGGGGGCTAGCACAGATACGCAGTATTTT.

The V gene is TRBV2, the J gene TRBJ1-5; no clear D. This CDR3 has 13 residues. Germline loops: CDR1 SNHLY, CDR2 FYNNEI. CDR3 nucleotides: TGTGTCAGTTCCCGAGGGATTAATCAGCCCCAGCATTTT. The encoded protein is CVSSRGINQPQHF.

Ten or more counts support this clonotype. The gene calls are TRBV7-2 and TRBJ2-5; 15 nucleotides align to TRBD2. V lost 5 bases to trimming and J lost 2 bases; unmatched junction nucleotides: 3. The CDR3 consists of 16 residues. Germline V gene lookup returns CDR1 SGHTA and CDR2 FQGNSA. The CDR3 protein is CASSAGLAGGQETQYF. CDR3 nucleotides: TGTGCCAGCAGCGCAGGACTAGCGGGGGGGCAAGAGACCCAGTACTTC.

The genes are TRBV5-5 and TRBJ1-4; D is ambiguous. The CDR3 spans 14 residues. Trimming cost V 4 bases and J 4 bases, with 11 bases left between them. Germline CDR1 is SGHKS and CDR2 is YYEKEE (reference sequence). The CDR3 protein is CASSIREYNEKLFF. DNA of the CDR3: TGTGCCAGCAGCATACGGGAGTATAATGAAAAACTGTTTTTT.

V and J are TRBV6-5 and TRBJ2-7, with a tentative D call TRBD2 (6 bases). The DNA matches TRBJ2-5 better at its end, which makes the J call doubtful. CDR1 and CDR2 (germline): MNHEY, SVGAGI. CDR3 size: 13 residues. CDR3: CAVGRDWRETQYF. CDR3 nucleotide sequence: TGTGCCGTAGGCCGGGACTGGAGAGAGACCCAGTACTTC.

This clonotype was observed a few times. The gene calls are TRBV5-1 and TRBJ2-3; weak D call: TRBD2 (6 bases). Germline CDR1 reads SGHRS; CDR2 reads YFSETQ. V was pared by 3 bases and J by 0 bases, with 11 bases between. The CDR3 has 15 amino acids. This CDR3 reads CASSWLGTSTDTQYF. For the CDR3, the DNA is TGCGCCAGCAGCTGGCTAGGGACTAGCACAGATACGCAGTATTTT. Complete variable domain (other parts from reference TRBV5-1 and TRBJ2-3): KAGVTQTPRYLIKTRGQQVTLSCSPISGHRSVSWYQQTPGQGLQFLFEYFSETQRNKGNFPGRFSGRQFSNSRSEMNVSTLELGDSALYLCASSWLGTSTDTQYFGPGTRLTVL.

This clonotype has a count of ten or more. The chain employs TRBV2 and TRBJ2-1; D unresolved. V lost 6 bases and J 9 bases, leaving 12 bases between the germline ends. CDR1 is SNHLY, CDR2 FYNNEI, per germline. CDR3 length: 12 amino acids. CDR3: CASSQAWGEQFF. The CDR3 DNA sequence: TGTGCCAGCAGCCAGGCTTGGGGTGAGCAGTTCTTC.

Remarks on this clonotype: A much larger clone differs from this one at a single base, so this may be a read error. The V call is TRBV9, the J call TRBJ1-5; the D gene is possibly TRBD1 (5 bases). Germline V gene data show CDR1 as SGDLS and CDR2 as YYNGEE. The CDR3 is 14 amino acids. Trimming cost V 3 bases and J 6 bases, with 13 bases left between them. CDR3 DNA sequence: TGTGCCAGCAGCGCAGAAGGGGAGTCTCAGCCCCAGCATTTT. Translation: CASSAEGESQPQHF.

This clonotype was found many times. The chain carries TRBV20-1 and TRBJ2-5; TRBD2 matches 8 bases. CDR1 is DFQATT and CDR2 is SNEGSKA in the germline V gene (reference sequence). This CDR3 is 15 amino acids long. The CDR3 DNA reads TGCAGCGCGCACCCGGGAGGGGGGATCCAAGAGACCCAGTACTTC. Translated: CSAHPGGGIQETQYF.